This entry is about one TCR beta chain. Its target is not known. Libraries were prepared by immunoSEQ multiplex PCR; TCRdb keeps only in-frame clonotypes and omits some of them. The sample consists of approximately 1.1 million clones, approximately 80% of them appearing once. V gave up 5 bases and J gave up 1 base, with 21 bases separating them. Per the germline V gene, CDR1 is SGHAT and CDR2 is FQNNGV. The CDR3 extends over 18 amino acids. The data were taken from a study of shared clonotypes between healthy human individuals. The overall study: Three CD4 naive, three CD4 memory, two CD8 naive and one CD8 memory plate were used per donor. Study outcomes and limitations: Clonotype sharing across a handful of donors was observed for roughly 5% of naive CD4 clonotypes. Sequencing depth was expected to affect clonotype sharing among donors.

Partitioning of CD4+ cells yielded a CD45RA+ naive subset and a CD45RA-negative memory subset. The receptor's source is a man aged 18 to 30 in good health. Some clones in this sample may be carry-over from other donors' samples. Specimen: memory CD4+ T cells from PBMCs. Subset noted: CD45RA-negative fraction. The chain combines TRBV11-2 with TRBJ2-1; D call uncertain. In DNA form, the CDR3 reads TGTGCCAGCAGCAGGCTGGTGGGGTTAGATCGTTCCTACAATGAGCAGTTCTTC. It codes for CASSRLVGLDRSYNEQFF.